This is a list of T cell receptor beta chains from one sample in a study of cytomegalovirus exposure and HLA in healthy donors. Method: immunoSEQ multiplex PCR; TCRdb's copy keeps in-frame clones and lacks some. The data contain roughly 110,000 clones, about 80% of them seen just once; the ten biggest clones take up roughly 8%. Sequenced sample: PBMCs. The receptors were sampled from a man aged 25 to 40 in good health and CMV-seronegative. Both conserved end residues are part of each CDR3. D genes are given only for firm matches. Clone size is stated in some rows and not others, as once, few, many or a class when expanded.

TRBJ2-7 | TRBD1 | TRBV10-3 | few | TGTGCCATCAGTGATACTAGGACAGGGGGCTACGAGCAGTACTTC | CAISDTRTGGYEQYF
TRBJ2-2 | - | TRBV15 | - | TGTGCCACCAGCAGAGAGGGAGCGGGCGGTCTAACCGGGGAGCTGTTTTTT | CATSREGAGGLTGELFF
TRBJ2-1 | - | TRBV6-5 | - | TGTGCCAGCAGAAATATAGACAGCCACAATGAGCAGTTCTTC | CASRNIDSHNEQFF
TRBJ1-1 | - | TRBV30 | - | TGTGCCTGGAGTGGGAATCGGGTGAACACTGAAGCTTTCTTT | CAWSGNRVNTEAFF
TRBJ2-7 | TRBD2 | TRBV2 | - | TGTGCCAGCAGACTAGCGGGGAGCTACGAGCAGTACTTC | CASRLAGSYEQYF
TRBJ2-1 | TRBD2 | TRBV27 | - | TGTGCCAGCAGGAGCGGGAGGGCCCGGCACAATGAGCAGTTCTTC | CASRSGRARHNEQFF
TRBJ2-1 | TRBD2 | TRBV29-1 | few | TGCAGCGTTGAGGGTCGGGAGGGAGTCAATGAGCAGTTCTTC | CSVEGREGVNEQFF
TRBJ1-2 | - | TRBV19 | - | TGTGCCAGTAGTAAAACAGGCTTTTCCTATGGCTACACCTTC | CASSKTGFSYGYTF
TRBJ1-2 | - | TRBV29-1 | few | TGCAGCGGGGGGGAGCCATCCTTGAGCTACACCTTC | CSGGEPSLSYTF
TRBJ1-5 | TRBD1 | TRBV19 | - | TGTGCCAGTAGTGATGGACAGGGGTCGCCCCGGGTTCCCGCCCAGCATTTT | CASSDGQGSPRVPAQHF
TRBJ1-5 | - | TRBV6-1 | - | TGTGCCAGCAGTAGATCAGGCAGCAATCAGCCCCAGCATTTT | CASSRSGSNQPQHF
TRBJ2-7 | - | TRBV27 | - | TGTGCCAGCAGCCACTGGACTGGTGACGAGCAGTACTTC | CASSHWTGDEQYF
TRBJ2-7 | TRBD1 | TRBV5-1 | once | TGCGCCAGCAGCCCCCCAGGGGGCGCGGCGTACGAGCAGTACTTC | CASSPPGGAAYEQYF
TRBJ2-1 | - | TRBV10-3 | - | TGTGCCATCAGTGAGTCACTGGGCATCAGTGAGCAGTTCTTC | CAISESLGISEQFF
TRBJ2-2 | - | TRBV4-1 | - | TGCGCCAGCAGCCAACAGACAGTAGCGAACACCGGGGAGCTGTTTTTT | CASSQQTVANTGELFF
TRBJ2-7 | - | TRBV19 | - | TGTGCCACCCAAGGCGCCGGGGTCTCGGCCGAGCAGTACTTC | CATQGAGVSAEQYF
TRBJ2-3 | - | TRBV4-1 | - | TGCGCCAGCAGCCATGGGGCGGGCACAGATACGCAGTATTTT | CASSHGAGTDTQYF
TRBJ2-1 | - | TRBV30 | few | TGTGCCTACTGGGGACACCAAAACCCTAACAATGAGCAGTTCTTC | CAYWGHQNPNNEQFF
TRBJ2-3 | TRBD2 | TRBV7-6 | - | TGTGCCAGCAGCTTAGGACTAGCGGGAGGCGGCACAGATACGCAGTATTTT | CASSLGLAGGGTDTQYF
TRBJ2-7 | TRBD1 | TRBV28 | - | TGTGCCAGCAGTTTCCCCCCCGGGACAGGTGCCTACGAGCAGTACTTC | CASSFPPGTGAYEQYF
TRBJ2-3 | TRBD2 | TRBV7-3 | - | TGTGCCAGCAGCCCCCAGGGACTAGCTGCAGATACGCAGTATTTT | CASSPQGLAADTQYF
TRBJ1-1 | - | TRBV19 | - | TGTGCCAGTAATGAGGGTTCCTTGAACACTGAAGCTTTCTTT | CASNEGSLNTEAFF
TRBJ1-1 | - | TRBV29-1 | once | TGCAGCGTTGGGGCGAACACTGAAGCTTTCTTT | CSVGANTEAFF
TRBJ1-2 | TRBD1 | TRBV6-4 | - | TGTGCCAGCAGTGATCAGCCGGGACAGGGCGACTATGGCTACACCTTC | CASSDQPGQGDYGYTF
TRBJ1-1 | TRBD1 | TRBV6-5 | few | TGTGCCAGCAGAACCGTGACAGGGGGCTTGGAAGCTTTCTTT | CASRTVTGGLEAFF
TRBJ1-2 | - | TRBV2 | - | TGTGCCAGAGAGGAGGCAGCCTACACCTTC | CAREEAAYTF
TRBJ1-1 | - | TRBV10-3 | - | TGTGCCACCGTCGACAGTGGTCGCGGAGCTTTCTTT | CATVDSGRGAFF
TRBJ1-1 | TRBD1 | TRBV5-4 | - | TGTGCCAGCAGCTTGGGACTACCGGGACAGGGCACTGAAGCTTTCTTT | CASSLGLPGQGTEAFF
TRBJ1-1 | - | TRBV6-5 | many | TGTGCCAGCAGTTACCAAATCAACACTGAAGCTTTCTTT | CASSYQINTEAFF
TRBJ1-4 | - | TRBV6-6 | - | TGTGCCAGCAGTTACCCCCCGTATGCAACTAATGAAAAACTGTTTTTT | CASSYPPYATNEKLFF
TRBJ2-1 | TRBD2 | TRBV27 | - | TGTGCCAGCAGTCCCCTCACTAGCGGGAGAAGGAATGAGCAGTTCTTC | CASSPLTSGRRNEQFF
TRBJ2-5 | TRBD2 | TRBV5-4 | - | TGTGCCAGCAGCTTGGTTAGGGGGCTAGCGGGGGGCGAGACCCAGTACTTC | CASSLVRGLAGGETQYF
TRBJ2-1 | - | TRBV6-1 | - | TGTGCCAGCCTCCCGAGTTCAGCGTACAATGAGCAGTTCTTC | CASLPSSAYNEQFF
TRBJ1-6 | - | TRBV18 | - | TGTGCCAGCTCACCCCGGAGCTCCTATAATTCACCCCTCCACTTT | CASSPRSSYNSPLHF
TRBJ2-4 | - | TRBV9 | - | TGTGCCAGCAGCCCCAGCTTCGGGAAAAACATTCAGTACTTC | CASSPSFGKNIQYF
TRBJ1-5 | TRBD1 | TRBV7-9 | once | TGTGCCAGCAGCTCAGGGGGTAGCAATCAGCCCCAGCATTTT | CASSSGGSNQPQHF
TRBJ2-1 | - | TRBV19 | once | TGTGCCACAGTGGACAGGGCAGGGGGGGGTGAGCAGTTCTTC | CATVDRAGGGEQFF
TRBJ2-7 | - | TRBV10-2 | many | TGTGCCAGCAGAGGGGCCTCCTACGAGCAGTACTTC | CASRGASYEQYF
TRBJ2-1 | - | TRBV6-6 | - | TGTGCCAGCAGTTACGAACAGGGATCCTACAATGAGCAGTTCTTC | CASSYEQGSYNEQFF
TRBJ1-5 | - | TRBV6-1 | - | TGTGCCAGCAGCAGACGCGGACAGACGGATCAGCCCCAGCATTTT | CASSRRGQTDQPQHF
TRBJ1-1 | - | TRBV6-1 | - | TGTGCCACCAGCCCGACAGAGAACACTGAAGCTTTCTTT | CATSPTENTEAFF
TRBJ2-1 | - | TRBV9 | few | TGTGCCAGCAGCTCTCCGGGACTTTACAATGAGCAGTTCTTC | CASSSPGLYNEQFF
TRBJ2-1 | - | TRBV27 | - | TGTGCCAGCAGTTTCGGTCTACCCTACTACAATGAGCAGTTCTTC | CASSFGLPYYNEQFF
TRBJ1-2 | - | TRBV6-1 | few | TGTGCCAGCACTTTGGGCGGGGGAGCCTATGGCTACACCTTC | CASTLGGGAYGYTF
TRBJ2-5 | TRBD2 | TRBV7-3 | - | TGTGCCAGCAGCCTTAGCGGGGGGGCCCAAGAGACCCAGTACTTC | CASSLSGGAQETQYF
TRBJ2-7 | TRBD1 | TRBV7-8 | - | TGTGCCAGCAGCTCAGGGACAGGGAGGTACGAGCAGTACTTC | CASSSGTGRYEQYF